The 27 T cell receptor beta chains in this list originate from one sample, sequenced in a study of beta chain features in type 1 diabetes. Isolated RNA was reverse transcribed in full, so expressed TCRB transcripts were sequenced. Here immunoSEQ multiplex PCR was the method, and the copy in TCRdb shows in-frame clones only, minus some. The table records 600,000 to 650,000 clones, roughly 15% of them present only once. Sequencing input: naive CD4+ T cells from blood. Receptors were obtained from a man aged 18 to 35 in good health.

In this sample, this clone turned up a few times. The gene calls are TRBV25-1 and TRBJ2-3, with 8 positions matching TRBD2. The germline V gene encodes CDR1 MGHDK and CDR2 SYGVNS. The ends lost 6 bases at V and 1 base at J; junction bases unmatched: 6. The CDR3 is 15 residues long. CDR3 DNA: TGTGCCAGCAGGCGGGGGGCAGGGGGCACAGATACGCAGTATTTT. This codes for CASRRGAGGTDTQYF.

The gene calls are TRBV28 and TRBJ1-5, with a weak D call TRBD1 (6 bases). Trimming removed 8 bases at V and 6 bases at J, with 20 bases between. The CDR3 is made up of 15 amino acids. Germline V gene data show CDR1 as MDHEN and CDR2 as SYDVKM. CDR3 coding DNA: TGTGCCAGCCGACGGGGGGGCGGAAATCTTCAGCCCCAGCATTTT. The encoded protein is CASRRGGGNLQPQHF.

V gene TRBV11-1 combines with J gene TRBJ2-7; the D is unclear. V was clipped by 5 bases and J by 0 bases, with 11 bases between them. CDR3 length: 14 amino acids. Germline V CDR1 and CDR2: SGHAT, FQDESV (reference sequence). CDR3 bases: TGTGCCAGCAGCCACCCGACCGACTCCTACGAGCAGTACTTC. Translation gives CASSHPTDSYEQYF.

The rearrangement uses TRBV6-6 and TRBJ1-1, with TRBD1 matching 11 bases. V was clipped by 4 bases and J by 8 bases; unmatched bases: 9. The CDR3 has 15 residues. Germline assignment: CDR1 MNHNY and CDR2 SVGAGI (reference sequence). In DNA, the CDR3 is TGTGCCAGCAGTTCGCCGGGACAGGGGGTTTGGGAAGCTTTCTTT. It encodes CASSSPGQGVWEAFF.

The chain has TRBV9 and TRBJ2-2, with TRBD1 matching 8 bases. Germline lookup yields CDR1 SGDLS and CDR2 YYNGEE. The CDR3 consists of 17 residues. Trimming cost V 0 bases and J 4 bases; bases outside gene matches: 8. The CDR3 coding sequence is TGTGCCAGCAGCGTAGTGTCTGGGACAGGCTCCACCGGGGAGCTGTTTTTT. It yields the protein CASSVVSGTGSTGELFF.

A few counts support this clone. The J gene is TRBJ1-5, the V gene TRBV11-2; D ambiguous. In germline, CDR1 is SGHAT, CDR2 FQNNGV. CDR3 length: 15 residues. Trimming removed 1 base from V and 4 bases from J, with 11 bases in between. The CDR3 DNA reads TGTGCCAGCAGCTTAGGAGGGTCGTGGAATCAGCCCCAGCATTTT. Translation: CASSLGGSWNQPQHF.

The rearrangement links TRBV7-2 to TRBJ2-1, with TRBD2 matching 13 bases. Germline values: CDR1 SGHTA, CDR2 FQGNSA. V trimming: 5 bases; J trimming: 10 bases; junction bases outside the gene matches: 5. The CDR3 is 14 residues long. The chain's CDR3 is CASSPPGLAGEQFF. The CDR3 bases are TGTGCCAGCAGCCCACCGGGACTAGCGGGAGAGCAGTTCTTC.

This clone was seen a handful of times. The J gene is TRBJ1-2, the V gene TRBV6-6; TRBD1 matches at 8 bases. The CDR3 is 11 amino acids. CDR1 MNHNY and CDR2 SVGAGI come from the germline V gene (reference sequence). Trimming took 10 bases from V and 4 from J; bases not matched to a gene: 2. The CDR3 coding sequence is TGTGCCACCGGGACAGGCTATGGCTACACCTTC. Its protein is CATGTGYGYTF.

The CDR3 coding sequence is TGTGCCAGCAGCCGAGGACCGTTCCAAGAGACCCAGTACTTC. Its protein is CASSRGPFQETQYF. V usage is TRBV7-2 and J usage is TRBJ2-5, with no clear D. There are 14 residues in the CDR3. V was pared by 5 bases and J by 1 base, with 11 bases between. The germline CDR1 and CDR2 sequences are SGHTA and FQGNSA. Full variable domain (outside the CDR3, taken from reference TRBV7-2 and TRBJ2-5): GAGVSQSPSNKVTEKGKDVELRCDPISGHTALYWYRQSLGQGLEFLIYFQGNSAPDKSGLPSDRFSAERTGGSVSTLTIQRTQQEDSAVYLCASSRGPFQETQYFGPGTRLLVL.

This clone has more than one count but fewer than ten. This chain links TRBV30 with TRBJ1-5; D remains unclear. V shed 5 bases and J shed 0 bases, with 8 bases lying between them. CDR1 and CDR2 from the germline V gene are GTSNPN and SVGIG (reference sequence). This CDR3 region has 13 residues. The CDR3 sequence is CAWGSRSNQPQHF. The CDR3 region has the DNA TGTGCCTGGGGCAGTCGTAGCAATCAGCCCCAGCATTTT.

There are a few counts of this clone. The gene calls are TRBV2 and TRBJ1-1; a possible D gene is TRBD1 (5 bases). CDR1 is SNHLY, CDR2 FYNNEI, per germline. V was clipped by 6 bases and J by 4 bases, with 12 bases between them. This CDR3 has 13 amino acids. CDR3 loop: CASRLGRGTEAFF. The DNA of the CDR3 is TGTGCCAGCAGGCTCGGTAGGGGCACTGAAGCTTTCTTT.

Concerning this clone: The junction departs from germline at one end; a sequencing error may be responsible. V is TRBV20-1 and J is TRBJ2-1; TRBD2 is a possible D gene (6 bases). The CDR3 covers 8 residues. The germline V gene encodes CDR1 DFQATT and CDR2 SNEGSKA (reference sequence). The CDR3: CSAAGRLF. The CDR3 region has the DNA TGCAGTGCCGCGGGGAGGCTCTTC.

The V and J genes are TRBV5-4 and TRBJ1-2, with D tentatively TRBD1 (5 bases). The CDR3 is 15 residues long. The V and J ends lost 2 bases and 4 bases respectively, with 15 bases between them. Germline assignment: CDR1 SGHNT and CDR2 YYREEE (reference sequence). The CDR3 loop is CASSFSGGVGYGYTF. The DNA of the CDR3 is TGTGCCAGCAGCTTCTCTGGGGGAGTAGGCTATGGCTACACCTTC.

This clone was seen a handful of times. The chain combines TRBV4-2 with TRBJ1-2, with D maybe TRBD1 (5 bases). Germline V lookup: CDR1 LGHNA, CDR2 YNFKEQ. The CDR3 runs to 15 residues. The V end lost 0 bases, the J end lost 2 bases, and 10 bases lay between the germline ends. Here the CDR3 reads CASSQDRAVNYGYTF. The CDR3 region has the DNA TGTGCCAGCAGCCAAGACAGGGCAGTCAACTATGGCTACACCTTC.

The chain joins TRBV15 to TRBJ2-7; D is unresolved. V lost 5 bases and J 6 bases, leaving 14 bases between the germline ends. The CDR3 is made up of 13 amino acids. Germline V lookup: CDR1 LNHNV, CDR2 YYDKDF (reference sequence). As DNA, the CDR3 is TGTGCCACCAGCTTGGTTAGGGAACTCGAGCAGTACTTC. Its protein product is CATSLVRELEQYF.

Only one count was recorded for this clone. The CDR3 region is CASSEGSGPYEQYF. For the CDR3, the DNA is TGTGCCAGCAGTGAGGGTAGCGGGCCCTACGAGCAGTACTTC. V usage is TRBV6-4 and J usage is TRBJ2-7; 7 nucleotides match TRBD2. The J segment lost 2 bases and the V segment lost 3 bases, leaving 4 bases of the junction unmatched. There are 14 residues in the CDR3. Per the germline V gene, CDR1 is MRHNA and CDR2 is SNTAGT.

The chain has TRBV7-2 and TRBJ2-5, with 10 bases fitting TRBD2. Germline values: CDR1 SGHTA, CDR2 FQGNSA. Germline trimming cut 1 base from V and 5 bases from J; bases unmatched to any gene: 7. The CDR3 contains 16 residues. In DNA form, the CDR3 reads TGTGCCAGCAGCTTAGTAGGGACTAGCGAGCGGGAGACCCAGTACTTC. It yields the protein CASSLVGTSERETQYF.

This clone was seen just once. CDR3 residues: CASRPGREGHEQYF. The CDR3 DNA reads TGTGCCAGCCGCCCGGGGCGGGAGGGCCACGAGCAGTACTTC. The chain uses TRBV7-2 and TRBJ2-7, with TRBD2 identical over 9 bases. CDR3 size: 14 residues. Trimming cost V 8 bases and J 5 bases; bases outside gene matches: 10. Germline loops: CDR1 SGHTA, CDR2 FQGNSA. Using reference TRBV7-2 and TRBJ2-7 for the parts outside the CDR3, the full variable domain is GAGVSQSPSNKVTEKGKDVELRCDPISGHTALYWYRQSLGQGLEFLIYFQGNSAPDKSGLPSDRFSAERTGGSVSTLTIQRTQQEDSAVYLCASRPGREGHEQYFGPGTRLTVT.

The CDR3 sequence: CASSSPPVGQETQYF. CDR3 DNA sequence: TGTGCCAGCAGTTCCCCCCCGGTGGGCCAAGAGACCCAGTACTTC. The chain carries TRBV6-5 and TRBJ2-5; D gene uncertain. V was trimmed by 4 bases and J by 1 base, leaving 13 bases between them. This CDR3 comprises 15 residues. The V gene's germline CDR1 is MNHEY and CDR2 SVGAGI.

The table lists this clone with a few counts. The chain recombines TRBV7-7 with TRBJ2-7, with D hard to call. V lost 1 base to trimming and J lost 0 bases, with 10 bases between them. There are 15 residues in the CDR3. CDR1 is SSHAT and CDR2 is FNYEAQ in the germline V gene (reference sequence). CDR3: CASSLVSDGSYEQYF. The CDR3 nucleotides read TGTGCCAGCAGCTTAGTCTCAGACGGCTCCTACGAGCAGTACTTC.

In its sample, this clone was seen a few times. The chain links TRBV7-2 to TRBJ1-6, with D maybe TRBD1 (6 bases). V lost 4 bases and J 0 bases, leaving 16 bases between the germline ends. This CDR3 spans 18 amino acids. From germline, CDR1 is SGHTA and CDR2 FQGNSA. The chain's CDR3 is CASSWGAPGSSYNSPLHF. In DNA, the CDR3 is TGTGCCAGCAGCTGGGGGGCCCCTGGGAGCTCCTATAATTCACCCCTCCACTTT.

The chain is built from TRBV4-2 and TRBJ2-3; D is uncertain. This CDR3 contains 13 residues. Per the germline V gene, CDR1 is LGHNA and CDR2 is YNFKEQ. V shed 4 bases and J shed 1 base, with 6 bases lying between them. Here the CDR3 DNA reads TGTGCCAGCAGCCCGCCCGGCACAGATACGCAGTATTTT. Translated: CASSPPGTDTQYF.

The gene calls are TRBV9 and TRBJ2-1, with D possibly matching TRBD1 (6 bases). There are 15 residues in the CDR3. In germline, CDR1 is SGDLS, CDR2 YYNGEE. The germline V and J ends were trimmed by 5 bases and 4 bases, with 16 bases remaining between them. The DNA of the CDR3 is TGTGCCAGCAGGTCAGGGACACAGCGTTACAATGAGCAGTTCTTC. Translated: CASRSGTQRYNEQFF.

This clone was picked up a small number of times. The rearrangement joins TRBV7-9 to TRBJ2-7, with no clear D. V shed 5 bases and J shed 2 bases, with 13 bases lying between them. Germline lookup yields CDR1 SEHNR and CDR2 FQNEAQ (reference sequence). The length of the CDR3 is 14 residues. The CDR3 loop reads CASSPRIQTYEQYF. The CDR3 DNA sequence: TGTGCCAGCAGCCCGCGGATACAAACCTACGAGCAGTACTTC.

This clone has a handful of counts. The chain is built from TRBV5-1 and TRBJ2-1, with D maybe TRBD1 (6 bases). Germline V lookup: CDR1 SGHRS, CDR2 YFSETQ. The V end lost 4 bases, the J end lost 8 bases, and 19 bases lay between the germline ends. The CDR3 runs 15 residues. CDR3 nucleotide sequence: TGCGCCAGCAGCATCCGGACAGATCGGATCGATGAGCAGTTCTTC. This sequence encodes CASSIRTDRIDEQFF.

As concerns this clone: Additional DNA sequences in this sample encode the identical CDR3. The CDR3 DNA is TGTGCCAGCAGCCTTCGGACTAGCGGTAGCACAGATACGCAGTATTTT. It codes for CASSLRTSGSTDTQYF. This chain links TRBV7-3 with TRBJ2-3, with 10 bases aligning to TRBD2. This CDR3 has 16 amino acids. Per the germline V gene, CDR1 is SGHTA and CDR2 is FQGTGA. V lost 5 bases to trimming and J lost 0 bases; unmatched junction nucleotides: 5.

This clone was recorded a few times. The chain is built from TRBV28 and TRBJ2-6, with D maybe TRBD1 (7 bases). Germline lookup yields CDR1 MDHEN and CDR2 SYDVKM. Trimming took off 3 bases at V and 0 bases at J, with 12 bases between the two ends. The CDR3 is 17 amino acids. The CDR3: CASSLARGDSGANVLTF. In DNA form, the CDR3 reads TGTGCCAGCAGTTTGGCCAGGGGGGACTCTGGGGCCAACGTCCTGACTTTC.